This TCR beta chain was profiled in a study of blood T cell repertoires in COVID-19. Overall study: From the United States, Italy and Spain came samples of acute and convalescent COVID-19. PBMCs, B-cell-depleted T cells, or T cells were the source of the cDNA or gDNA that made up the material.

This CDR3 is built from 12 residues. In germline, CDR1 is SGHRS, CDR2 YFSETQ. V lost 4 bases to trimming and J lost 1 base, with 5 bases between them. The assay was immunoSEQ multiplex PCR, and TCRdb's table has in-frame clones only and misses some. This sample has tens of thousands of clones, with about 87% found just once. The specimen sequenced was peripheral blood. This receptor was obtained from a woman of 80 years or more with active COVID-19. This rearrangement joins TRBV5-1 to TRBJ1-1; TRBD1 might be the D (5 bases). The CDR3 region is CASSRGNTEAFF. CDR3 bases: TGCGCCAGCAGCAGGGGGAACACTGAAGCTTTCTTT.